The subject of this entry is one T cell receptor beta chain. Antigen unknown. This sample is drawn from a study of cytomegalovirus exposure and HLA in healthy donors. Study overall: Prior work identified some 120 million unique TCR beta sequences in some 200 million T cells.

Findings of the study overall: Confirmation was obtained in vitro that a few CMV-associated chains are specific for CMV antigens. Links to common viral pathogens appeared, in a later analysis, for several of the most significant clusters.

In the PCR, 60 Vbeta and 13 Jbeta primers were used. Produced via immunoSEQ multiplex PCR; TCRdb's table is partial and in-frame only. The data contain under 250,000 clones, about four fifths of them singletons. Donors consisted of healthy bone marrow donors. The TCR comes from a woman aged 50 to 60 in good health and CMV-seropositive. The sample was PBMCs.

The CDR3 DNA reads as TGCAGCGTGGAAACAGGGGGCAGGAACACTGAAGCTTTCTTT. It encodes CSVETGGRNTEAFF. The chain combines TRBV29-1 with TRBJ1-1; 9 bases align to TRBD1. The CDR3 spans 14 residues. Germline-derived CDR1 and CDR2 are SQVTM and ANQGSEA. The trim removed 6 bases at V and 1 base at J, leaving 6 bases unmatched.